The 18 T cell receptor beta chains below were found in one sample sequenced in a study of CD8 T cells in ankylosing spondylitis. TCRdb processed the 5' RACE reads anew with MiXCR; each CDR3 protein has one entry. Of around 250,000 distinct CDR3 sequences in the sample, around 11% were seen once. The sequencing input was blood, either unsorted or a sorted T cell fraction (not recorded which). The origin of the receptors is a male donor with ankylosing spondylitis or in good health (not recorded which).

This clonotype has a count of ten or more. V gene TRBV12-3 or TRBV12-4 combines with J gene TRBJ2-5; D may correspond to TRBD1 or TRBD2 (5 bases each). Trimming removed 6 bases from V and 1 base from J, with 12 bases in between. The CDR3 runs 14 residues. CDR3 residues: CASRAGTGQETQYF. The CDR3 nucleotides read TGTGCCAGCAGGGCCGGGACCGGCCAAGAGACCCAGTACTTC.

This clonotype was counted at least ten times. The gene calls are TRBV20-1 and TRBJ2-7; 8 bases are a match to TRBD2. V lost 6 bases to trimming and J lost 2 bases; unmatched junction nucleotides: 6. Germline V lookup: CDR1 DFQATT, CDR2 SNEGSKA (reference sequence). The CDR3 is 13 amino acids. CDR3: CSADAGGTYEQYF. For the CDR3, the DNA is TGCAGTGCGGATGCGGGAGGAACCTACGAGCAGTACTTC.

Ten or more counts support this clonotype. In nucleotides, the CDR3 is TGCGCCAGCAGCTACGATGCCCGGGACACCACCTACGAGCAGTACTTC. Encoded protein: CASSYDARDTTYEQYF. The V and J genes are TRBV5-1 and TRBJ2-7, with a weak D call TRBD1 (6 bases). The ends were cut back, 3 bases at V and 2 bases at J, with 18 bases in the middle. CDR1 and CDR2 (germline): SGHRS, YFSETQ. The CDR3 extends over 16 amino acids.

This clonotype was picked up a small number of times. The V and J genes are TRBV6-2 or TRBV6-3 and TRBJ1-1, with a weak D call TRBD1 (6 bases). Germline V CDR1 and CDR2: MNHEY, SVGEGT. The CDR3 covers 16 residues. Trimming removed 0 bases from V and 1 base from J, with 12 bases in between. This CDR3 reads CASSYSEGDPNTEAFF. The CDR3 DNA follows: TGTGCCAGCAGTTACTCGGAGGGGGACCCGAACACTGAAGCTTTCTTT.

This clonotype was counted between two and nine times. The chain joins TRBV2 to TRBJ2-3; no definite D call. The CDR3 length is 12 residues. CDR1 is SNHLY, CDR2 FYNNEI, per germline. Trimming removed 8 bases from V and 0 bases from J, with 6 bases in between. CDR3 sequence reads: CASQESTDTQYF. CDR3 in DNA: TGTGCCAGCCAGGAGAGCACAGATACGCAGTATTTT.

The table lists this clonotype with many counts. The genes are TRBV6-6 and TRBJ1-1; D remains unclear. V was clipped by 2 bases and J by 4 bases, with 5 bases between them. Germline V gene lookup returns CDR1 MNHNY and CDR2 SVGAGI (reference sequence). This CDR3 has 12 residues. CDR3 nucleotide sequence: TGTGCCAGCAGTTACATGGGCACTGAAGCTTTCTTT. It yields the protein CASSYMGTEAFF.

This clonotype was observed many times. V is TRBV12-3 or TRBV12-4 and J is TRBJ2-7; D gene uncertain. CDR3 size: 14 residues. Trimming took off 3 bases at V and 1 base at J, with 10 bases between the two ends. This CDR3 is CASSFGRPSYEQYF. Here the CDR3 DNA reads TGTGCCAGCAGTTTCGGCAGACCTTCCTACGAGCAGTACTTC.

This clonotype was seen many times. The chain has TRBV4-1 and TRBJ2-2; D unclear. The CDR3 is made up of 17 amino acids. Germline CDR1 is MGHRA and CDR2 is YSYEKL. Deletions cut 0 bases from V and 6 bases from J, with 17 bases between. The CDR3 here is CASSQDSEIGVPGELFF. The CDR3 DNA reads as TGCGCCAGCAGCCAAGATTCCGAAATCGGAGTACCCGGGGAGCTGTTTTTT.

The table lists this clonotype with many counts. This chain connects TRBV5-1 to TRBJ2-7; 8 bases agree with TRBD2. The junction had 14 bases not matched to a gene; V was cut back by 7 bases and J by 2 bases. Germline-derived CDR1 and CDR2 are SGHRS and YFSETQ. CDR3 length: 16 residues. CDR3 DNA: TGCGCCAGCCAAATAGCCCCTCCAGCGGGGGCCTACGAGCAGTACTTC. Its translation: CASQIAPPAGAYEQYF.

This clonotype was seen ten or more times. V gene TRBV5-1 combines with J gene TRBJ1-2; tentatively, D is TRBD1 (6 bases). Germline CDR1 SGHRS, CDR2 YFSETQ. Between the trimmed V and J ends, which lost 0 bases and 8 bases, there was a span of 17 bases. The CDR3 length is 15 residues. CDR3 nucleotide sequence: TGCGCCAGCAGCTTGGACAGGGTTCAGGCGTACGGCTACACCTTC. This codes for CASSLDRVQAYGYTF.

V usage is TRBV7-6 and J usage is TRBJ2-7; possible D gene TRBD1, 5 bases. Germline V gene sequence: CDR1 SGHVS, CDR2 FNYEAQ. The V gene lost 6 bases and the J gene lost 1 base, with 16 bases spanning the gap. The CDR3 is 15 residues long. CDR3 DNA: TGTGCCAGCAGTGAACAGGATAACCCATCCTACGAGCAGTACTTC. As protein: CASSEQDNPSYEQYF.

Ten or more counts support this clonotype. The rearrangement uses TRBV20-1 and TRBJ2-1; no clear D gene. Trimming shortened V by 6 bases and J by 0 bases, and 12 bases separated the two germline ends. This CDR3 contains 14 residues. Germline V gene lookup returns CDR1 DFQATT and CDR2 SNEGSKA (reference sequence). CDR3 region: CSAYPDSSYNEQFF. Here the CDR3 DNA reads TGCAGTGCCTACCCCGATAGCTCCTACAATGAGCAGTTCTTC.

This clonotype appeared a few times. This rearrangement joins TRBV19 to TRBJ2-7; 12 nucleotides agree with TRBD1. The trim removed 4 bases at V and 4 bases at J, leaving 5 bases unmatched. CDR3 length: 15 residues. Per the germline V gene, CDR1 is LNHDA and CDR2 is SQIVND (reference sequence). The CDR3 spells CASSRGQGAMYEQYF. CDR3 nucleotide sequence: TGTGCCAGTAGTAGGGGACAGGGGGCGATGTACGAGCAGTACTTC.

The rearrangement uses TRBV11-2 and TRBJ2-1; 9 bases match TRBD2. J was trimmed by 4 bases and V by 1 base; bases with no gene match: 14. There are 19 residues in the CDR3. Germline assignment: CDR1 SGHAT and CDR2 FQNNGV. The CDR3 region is CASSLVSGGRLDFYNEQFF. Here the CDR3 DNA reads TGTGCCAGCAGCTTAGTGAGCGGGGGGCGGTTAGACTTTTACAATGAGCAGTTCTTC.

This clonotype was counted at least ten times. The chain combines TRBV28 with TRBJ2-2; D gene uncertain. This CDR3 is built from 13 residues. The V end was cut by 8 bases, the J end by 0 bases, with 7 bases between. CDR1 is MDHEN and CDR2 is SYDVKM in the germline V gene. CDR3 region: CASSIANTGELFF. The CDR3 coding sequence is TGTGCCAGCTCTATCGCGAACACCGGGGAGCTGTTTTTT.

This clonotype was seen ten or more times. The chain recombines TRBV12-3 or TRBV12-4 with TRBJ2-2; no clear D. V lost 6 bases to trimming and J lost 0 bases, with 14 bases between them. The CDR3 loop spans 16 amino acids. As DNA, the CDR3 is TGTGCCAGCAGCCCCCTGGGGTACGCGAACACCGGGGAGCTGTTTTTT. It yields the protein CASSPLGYANTGELFF.

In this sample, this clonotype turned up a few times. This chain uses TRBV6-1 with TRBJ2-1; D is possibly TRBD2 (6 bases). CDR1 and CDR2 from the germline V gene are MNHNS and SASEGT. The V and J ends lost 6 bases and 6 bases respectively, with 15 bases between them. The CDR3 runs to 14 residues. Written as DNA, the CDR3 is TGTGCCAGCAGCCTAGCTGGAGGGGTCAATGAGCAGTTCTTC. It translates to CASSLAGGVNEQFF.

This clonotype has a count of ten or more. CDR3 DNA: TGTGCCAGCAGCACCCCCTCCCTGGGCCACGAGCAGTTCTTC. It is translated as CASSTPSLGHEQFF. The chain employs TRBV9 and TRBJ2-1; D not certain. Per the germline V gene, CDR1 is SGDLS and CDR2 is YYNGEE. This CDR3 spans 14 amino acids. Trimming left V 4 bases short and J 10 bases short, with 18 bases between.